Presented here are 21 T cell receptor beta chains from one specimen sequenced in a study of T cells in Graves' hyperthyroidism and ophthalmopathy. Amplified TCR beta CDR3 regions came from RNA transcripts. The TCR CDR3 first-round RT-PCR relied on the HTBI primer set. TCRdb called the multiplex PCR reads again in MiXCR, with one record for every CDR3 protein. The table includes 300,000 to 400,000 distinct CDR3 sequences, about 14% detected once. Sequencing was performed on blood. Receptors originate from a woman between 25 and 40 years old with Graves' ophthalmopathy.

In its sample, this clonotype was seen many times. The chain is built from TRBV28 and TRBJ1-4; 7 bases map to TRBD1. V was pared by 10 bases and J by 7 bases, with 9 bases of the junction left unmatched. This CDR3 has 13 amino acids. Germline V gene data show CDR1 as MDHEN and CDR2 as SYDVKM. Here the CDR3 DNA reads TGTGCCACCAAGACAGGGCGAGGTGAAAAACTGTTTTTT. It encodes CATKTGRGEKLFF.

Many counts were recorded for this clonotype. This rearrangement joins TRBV7-2 to TRBJ1-6; weak D call: TRBD1 (5 bases). V was pared by 5 bases and J by 11 bases, with 13 bases between. Germline V lookup: CDR1 SGHTA, CDR2 FQGNSA. This CDR3 spans 13 amino acids. CDR3 region: CASSPAGDPPLHF. As DNA, the CDR3 is TGTGCCAGCAGCCCCGCGGGGGACCCACCCCTCCACTTT. The whole variable domain, remainder taken from reference TRBV7-2 and TRBJ1-6, is GAGVSQSPSNKVTEKGKDVELRCDPISGHTALYWYRQSLGQGLEFLIYFQGNSAPDKSGLPSDRFSAERTGGSVSTLTIQRTQQEDSAVYLCASSPAGDPPLHFGNGTRLTVT.

The chain combines TRBV6-2 or TRBV6-3 with TRBJ1-5; the match to TRBD1 covers 7 bases. Germline trimming cut 3 bases from V and 7 bases from J; bases unmatched to any gene: 6. The CDR3 extends over 14 amino acids. In germline, CDR1 is MNHEY, CDR2 SVGEGT. The CDR3 loop is CASSYDRVRQPQHF. The CDR3 coding sequence is TGTGCCAGCAGTTATGACAGGGTCAGACAGCCCCAGCATTTT.

This clonotype was observed at least ten times. CDR3 amino acids: CASSLLSAVQEKLFF. As DNA, the CDR3 is TGTGCCAGCAGCTTACTGTCCGCGGTGCAGGAAAAACTGTTTTTT. The rearrangement links TRBV7-9 to TRBJ1-4, with unresolved D. Per the germline V gene, CDR1 is SEHNR and CDR2 is FQNEAQ (reference sequence). The CDR3 sequence is 15 residues long. Trimming took off 2 bases at V and 8 bases at J, with 15 bases between the two ends.

The table lists this clonotype with many counts. This chain uses TRBV7-8 with TRBJ1-2, with D perhaps matching TRBD1 (6 bases). The V end was cut by 5 bases, the J end by 0 bases, with 10 bases between. This CDR3 contains 14 residues. CDR1 and CDR2 from the germline V gene are SGHVS and FQNEAQ. The CDR3 sequence is CASSQGGTNYGYTF. In DNA, the CDR3 is TGTGCCAGCAGCCAAGGGGGTACTAACTATGGCTACACCTTC.

As for this clonotype: Given a much more abundant clone one base away, this may be a read error. The J gene is TRBJ2-7, the V gene TRBV28; no reliable D call. The assigned J gene may be wrong: the sequence end matches TRBJ2-1 better. The CDR3 consists of 13 residues. The germline V gene has CDR1 MDHEN and CDR2 SYDVKM. The CDR3 DNA reads TGTGCCAGCAGTTTAGTCTTCGGATACGAGCAGTTCTTC. Translation gives CASSLVFGYEQFF.

This chain uses TRBV5-6 with TRBJ1-6, with 9 positions matching TRBD1. CDR3 length: 16 amino acids. CDR1 and CDR2 (germline): SGHDT, YYEEEE. V was clipped by 4 bases and J by 7 bases; unmatched bases: 9. CDR3 sequence reads: CASSPPGQGRNSPLHF. The DNA for the CDR3 is TGTGCCAGCAGCCCGCCGGGACAGGGTCGGAATTCACCCCTCCACTTT.

The chain uses TRBV28 and TRBJ1-5; 9 nucleotides agree with TRBD1. J lost 9 bases, V lost 6 bases, and 3 bases had no gene match. Germline CDR1 is MDHEN and CDR2 is SYDVKM. This CDR3 comprises 12 residues. The CDR3 sequence: CASSDRGGPQHF. The CDR3 DNA reads TGTGCCAGCAGCGACAGGGGGGGGCCCCAGCATTTT.

In nucleotides, the CDR3 is TGCAGTGCTAAGAGGGGTTCCTCTGGAAACACCATATATTTT. Encoded protein: CSAKRGSSGNTIYF. The chain joins TRBV20-1 to TRBJ1-3; D is perhaps TRBD1 (5 bases). This CDR3 contains 14 residues. The germline gives CDR1 DFQATT, CDR2 SNEGSKA (reference sequence). With 4 bases removed from V and 0 bases from J, the gap between germline ends came to 10 bases.

This clonotype is a singleton in its sample. Possible read error: a much larger clone is one base away. This chain joins TRBV20-1 and TRBJ2-2, with TRBD1 matching 7 bases. CDR3 length: 11 amino acids. Looked up from germline, CDR1 is DFQATT and CDR2 is SNEGSKA (reference sequence). The CDR3 sequence: CSVQGPGELLF. CDR3 in DNA: TGCAGTGTACAGGGGCCCGGGGAGCTGCTTTTT.

The rearrangement joins TRBV10-3 to TRBJ1-3; D unclear. With 0 bases removed from V and 2 bases from J, the gap between germline ends came to 11 bases. The CDR3 sequence is 16 residues long. Germline V CDR1 and CDR2: ENHRY, SYGVKD. The CDR3 reads CAISESQGIAGNTIYF. Here the CDR3 DNA reads TGTGCCATCAGTGAGTCGCAAGGAATCGCTGGAAACACCATATATTTT.

This clonotype was seen many times. The rearrangement joins TRBV6-1 to TRBJ1-1; D unclear. Trimming removed 2 bases from V and 4 bases from J, with 11 bases in between. There are 14 residues in the CDR3. Germline assignment: CDR1 MNHNS and CDR2 SASEGT. The CDR3 is CASSERVVGTEAFF. The CDR3 region has the DNA TGTGCCAGCAGTGAACGTGTTGTCGGCACTGAAGCTTTCTTT.

This clonotype was detected ten times or more. The chain joins TRBV9 to TRBJ2-1, with TRBD2 identical over 13 bases. This CDR3 region has 16 residues. CDR1 is SGDLS, CDR2 YYNGEE, per germline. V was clipped by 3 bases and J by 7 bases; unmatched bases: 7. This CDR3 reads CASSAGTSGVGNEQFF. In DNA, the CDR3 is TGTGCCAGCAGCGCCGGGACTAGCGGGGTAGGGAATGAGCAGTTCTTC.

The rearrangement uses TRBV14 and TRBJ2-1, with 8 nucleotides matching TRBD2. With V trimmed by 3 bases and J by 13 bases, 8 bases remained unmatched. This CDR3 has 13 residues. In germline, CDR1 is SGHDN, CDR2 FVKESK. CDR3 DNA sequence: TGTGCCAGCAGCCACCTTAGCGGGGTGGACCAGTTCTTC. This codes for CASSHLSGVDQFF.

This clonotype has at least ten counts. The chain couples TRBV7-9 to TRBJ2-2; D not certain. V gave up 8 bases and J gave up 0 bases, with 4 bases separating them. Germline CDR1 SEHNR, CDR2 FQNEAQ (reference sequence). CDR3 length: 12 residues. The CDR3 nucleotides read TGTGCCAGCTTCGCGAACACCGGGGAGCTGTTTTTT. This codes for CASFANTGELFF.

A word on this clonotype: A much larger clone lies one base from this, so it may be a read error. V gene TRBV20-1 combines with J gene TRBJ1-6; possibly TRBD1 for D (5 bases). The germline V gene encodes CDR1 DFQATT and CDR2 SNEGSKA (reference sequence). The CDR3 runs 12 residues. Trimming cost V 0 bases and J 14 bases, with 11 bases left between them. CDR3 nucleotide sequence: TGCAGTGCTAGAGAGACAGCCGGAACCCTCCACTTT. Protein: CSARETAGTLHF.

This clonotype occurred many times. The V call is TRBV30, the J call TRBJ1-4; perhaps TRBD1 as D (5 bases). Germline V lookup: CDR1 GTSNPN, CDR2 SVGIG (reference sequence). This CDR3 comprises 13 residues. Trimming took off 3 bases at V and 5 bases at J, with 10 bases between the two ends. The CDR3 DNA reads TGTGCCTGGAGACAGGCGGTCAATGAAAAACTGTTTTTT. It codes for CAWRQAVNEKLFF. Variable domain in full (rest from reference TRBV30 and TRBJ1-4): SQTIHQWPATLVQPVGSPLSLECTVEGTSNPNLYWYRQAAGRGLQLLFYSVGIGQISSEVPQNLSASRPQDRQFILSSKKLLLSDSGFYLCAWRQAVNEKLFFGSGTQLSVL.

This clonotype was counted between two and nine times. A much larger clone is a single base away; this may be a read error. This sequence joins TRBV6-7 and TRBJ2-2; a weak D match, TRBD2 (5 bases). TRBV6-7 is reported as an ORF; its role is uncertain. This CDR3 is 15 amino acids long. V dropped 11 bases and J dropped 3 bases, with 19 bases sitting between them. The CDR3 sequence is CAPAESRPDTGELFF. The CDR3 bases are TGTGCCCCAGCGGAGAGTCGGCCTGACACCGGGGAGCTGTTTTTT.

This clonotype came up a few times. One base away lies a much larger clone, so this may be a sequencing read error. The chain is built from TRBV3-1 and TRBJ2-1, with 9 bases aligning to TRBD2. Germline V gene sequence: CDR1 LGHDT, CDR2 YNNKEL (reference sequence). This CDR3 region has 20 residues. Unmatched junction bases numbered 12, after V lost 0 bases and J lost 0 bases. The CDR3: CASSQDRRPAGGSSYNEQFF. CDR3 nucleotide sequence: TGTGCCAGCAGCCAAGATCGTCGGCCAGCGGGGGGTAGCTCCTACAATGAGCAGTTCTTC.

This clonotype appeared many times. The V gene is TRBV5-8, the J gene TRBJ2-1; a weak D match, TRBD2 (6 bases). Deletions cut 4 bases from V and 6 bases from J, with 20 bases between. Germline V gene lookup returns CDR1 SGHTS and CDR2 YDEGEE. The CDR3 extends over 16 amino acids. The CDR3: CASSIIVGLQRNEQFF. As DNA, the CDR3 is TGTGCCAGCAGCATAATAGTGGGACTGCAACGCAATGAGCAGTTCTTC.

This clonotype was picked up many times. This sequence joins TRBV5-1 and TRBJ2-7; TRBD2 aligns across 10 bases. Germline CDR1 is SGHRS and CDR2 is YFSETQ. This CDR3 has 15 residues. The V gene end was trimmed by 3 bases and the J gene end by 3 bases; junction bases not matched to a gene: 6. Here the CDR3 DNA reads TGCGCCAGCAGCTACTATAGCGGGAGGTACTACGAGCAGTACTTC. Protein product: CASSYYSGRYYEQYF.